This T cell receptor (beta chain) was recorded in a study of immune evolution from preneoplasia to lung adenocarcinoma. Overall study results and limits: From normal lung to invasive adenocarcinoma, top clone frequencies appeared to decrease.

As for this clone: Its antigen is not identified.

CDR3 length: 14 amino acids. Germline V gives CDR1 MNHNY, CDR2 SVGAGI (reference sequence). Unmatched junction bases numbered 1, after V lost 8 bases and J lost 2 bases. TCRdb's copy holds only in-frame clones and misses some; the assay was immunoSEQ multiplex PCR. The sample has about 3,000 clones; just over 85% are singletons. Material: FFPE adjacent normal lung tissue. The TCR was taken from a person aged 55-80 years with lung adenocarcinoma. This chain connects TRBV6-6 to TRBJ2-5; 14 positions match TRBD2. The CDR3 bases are TGTGCCAGCGGACTAGCGGGGGGACAAGAGACCCAGTACTTC. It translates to CASGLAGGQETQYF.